What follows are 15 T cell receptor beta chains derived from one specimen sequenced in a study of OX40 agonist ivuxolimab in advanced cancers. The table came from immunoSEQ multiplex PCR; TCRdb's copy has only in-frame clones and leaves some out. Among about 45,000 clones, 80% to 90% were seen once, and the ten largest hold 2.6%. The source material was CD4+ or CD8+ T cells sorted from blood, sampled in a trial of the OX40 agonist ivuxolimab. The receptors were gathered from an adult with an advanced solid tumor such as melanoma, head and neck, liver or kidney cancer.

The chain carries TRBV4-3 and TRBJ1-4; 8 bases map to TRBD1. This CDR3 is built from 15 residues. V gave up 0 bases and J gave up 5 bases; unmatched junction bases: 2. CDR1 and CDR2 from the germline V gene are LGHNA and YSLEER. The CDR3 coding sequence is TGCGCCAGCAGCCAAGAGGGGACAGGAAATGAAAAACTGTTTTTT. Translation: CASSQEGTGNEKLFF.

The chain combines TRBV9 with TRBJ1-1; TRBD1 might be the D (5 bases). The V gene's germline CDR1 is SGDLS and CDR2 YYNGEE. The CDR3 sequence is 14 residues long. Trimming left V 4 bases short and J 11 bases short, with 21 bases between. CDR3 sequence (DNA): TGTGCCAGCAGCTCCCATGGGGGGGTCGAGAGTGCTTTCTTT. Protein sequence: CASSSHGGVESAFF.

The V call is TRBV9, the J call TRBJ1-3, with D possibly being TRBD1 (6 bases). Trimming removed 4 bases at V and 0 bases at J, with 17 bases between. This CDR3 has 17 amino acids. Germline assignment: CDR1 SGDLS and CDR2 YYNGEE. The CDR3 DNA reads TGTGCCAGCAGCCCTACTACGACAGGCATCTCTGGAAACACCATATATTTT. This translates into CASSPTTTGISGNTIYF.

The chain has TRBV18 and TRBJ1-5; unclear D gene. Trimming took off 5 bases at V and 2 bases at J, with 13 bases between the two ends. The CDR3 totals 15 residues. Germline V gives CDR1 KGHSH, CDR2 LQKENI. The CDR3 loop is CASSANSPGNQPQHF. CDR3 DNA: TGTGCCAGCTCAGCGAACAGCCCGGGCAATCAGCCCCAGCATTTT.

This clone came up a few times. The chain links TRBV10-3 to TRBJ1-2; D unresolved. Germline lookup yields CDR1 ENHRY and CDR2 SYGVKD. Trimming cost V 0 bases and J 8 bases, with 13 bases left between them. The CDR3 runs to 14 residues. The CDR3 here is CAISESTREGGYTF. As DNA, the CDR3 is TGTGCCATCAGTGAGTCGACTCGAGAGGGAGGCTACACCTTC.

V usage is TRBV27 and J usage is TRBJ2-3; 8 bases match TRBD2. The CDR3 is 15 residues long. The germline CDR1 and CDR2 sequences are MNHEY and SMNVEV (reference sequence). Trimming removed 6 bases from V and 0 bases from J; junction bases left unmatched: 5. CDR3: CASRWRTSSTDTQYF. CDR3 in DNA: TGTGCCAGCAGGTGGAGGACTAGCAGCACAGATACGCAGTATTTT.

The rearrangement links TRBV5-8 to TRBJ1-1; 8 bases match TRBD1. The ends lost 0 bases at V and 4 bases at J; junction bases unmatched: 5. The CDR3 totals 15 residues. Germline lookup yields CDR1 SGHTS and CDR2 YDEGEE. CDR3 DNA: TGTGCCAGCAGCTTGGGGACAGGGCCGGGCACTGAAGCTTTCTTT. Its protein is CASSLGTGPGTEAFF. The full variable domain, its missing parts supplied by reference TRBV5-8 and TRBJ1-1, is EAGVTQSPTHLIKTRGQQATLRCSPISGHTSVYWYQQALGLGLQFLLWYDEGEERNRGNFPPRFSGRQFPNYSSELNVNALELEDSALYLCASSLGTGPGTEAFFGQGTRLTVV.

As DNA, the CDR3 is TGTGCCAGCAGCCAGACAGGGCCCCGTCAGCCCCAGCATTTT. Protein sequence: CASSQTGPRQPQHF. The chain links TRBV2 to TRBJ1-5; 7 bases align to TRBD1. This CDR3 has 14 amino acids. Germline V gene lookup returns CDR1 SNHLY and CDR2 FYNNEI. With 6 bases clipped from V and 6 bases from J, the junction kept 8 bases outside the gene matches.

The rearrangement uses TRBV7-2 and TRBJ1-1; D gene uncertain. Germline CDR1 SGHTA, CDR2 FQGNSA. The CDR3 is 14 residues long. The ends were cut back, 1 base at V and 4 bases at J, with 10 bases in the middle. The CDR3 loop reads CASSLDPGSTEAFF. CDR3 coding DNA: TGTGCCAGCAGCTTAGACCCGGGGAGCACTGAAGCTTTCTTT.

This clone has only one observation. The chain joins TRBV27 to TRBJ2-7; 7 bases map to TRBD1. Germline CDR1 and CDR2: MNHEY and SMNVEV (reference sequence). V lost 8 bases, J lost 4 bases, and 5 bases stayed unmatched. The CDR3 sequence is 12 residues long. CDR3 nucleotides: TGTGCCAGCCGACAGGGTAATTACGAGCAGTACTTC. Translated: CASRQGNYEQYF.

The V gene is TRBV5-1, the J gene TRBJ2-5; 8 bases fit TRBD2. The V and J ends lost 0 bases and 3 bases, in that order; junction bases with no gene match: 7. The CDR3 is 16 residues long. The germline V gene encodes CDR1 SGHRS and CDR2 YFSETQ. The CDR3 protein is CASSLGTAGVKETQYF. In nucleotides, the CDR3 is TGCGCCAGCAGCTTGGGGACAGCGGGGGTGAAAGAGACCCAGTACTTC.

This clone was seen once. The CDR3 spells CASSPTGSGANVLTF. CDR3 sequence (DNA): TGTGCCAGCAGTCCCACAGGGTCTGGGGCCAACGTCCTGACTTTC. The chain has TRBV2 and TRBJ2-6, with D perhaps TRBD1 (6 bases). The CDR3 is 15 amino acids. The V gene's germline CDR1 is SNHLY and CDR2 FYNNEI. Trimming left V 5 bases short and J 1 base short, with 9 bases between.

The rearrangement uses TRBV10-3 and TRBJ1-1, with D unresolved. V lost 0 bases, J lost 6 bases, and 14 bases lay in between. Germline values: CDR1 ENHRY, CDR2 SYGVKD. The CDR3 loop spans 15 amino acids. DNA of the CDR3: TGTGCCATCAGTGAGTCGGGTCGGGGAAACGCTGAAGCTTTCTTT. Amino acids: CAISESGRGNAEAFF.

The genes are TRBV9 and TRBJ1-1; a possible D gene is TRBD1 (6 bases). Germline CDR1 is SGDLS and CDR2 is YYNGEE. The ends were cut back, 3 bases at V and 8 bases at J, with 14 bases in the middle. The CDR3 has 13 amino acids. The CDR3 here is CASSARTESEAFF. The CDR3 DNA reads as TGTGCCAGCAGCGCCCGGACAGAGAGCGAAGCTTTCTTT.

As concerns this clone: The junction and the germline gene differ at one end; a read error may be behind it. This same CDR3 is encoded by further DNA sequences in the sample. The gene calls are TRBV2 and TRBJ1-2; 9 positions match TRBD1. Germline CDR1 is SNHLY and CDR2 is FYNNEI. The CDR3 has 13 residues. DNA for the CDR3: TGCGCCAGCAGGGGACAGGGAAACTATGGCTACACCTTC. Its protein is CASRGQGNYGYTF.